The text below deals with one T cell receptor (beta chain). In terms of age and location, participants ranged from roughly 18 to 95 years and lived in about 25 US areas. Losses at the gene ends were 5 bases for V and 2 bases for J; bases not matched to a gene: 11. Germline V gene data show CDR1 as SEHNR and CDR2 as FQNEAQ (reference sequence). The CDR3 loop spans 17 amino acids. Profiled with immunoSEQ multiplex PCR; TCRdb holds only in-frame clones, not every one. The table has some 300,000 clones, roughly 86% seen once; the top ten hold roughly 10%. The data stem from a study of blood T cell repertoires in COVID-19.

J is TRBJ2-3 and V is TRBV7-9; 9 positions match TRBD1. The clonotype originates from a woman in her twenties or thirties who had recovered from COVID-19. Sequenced input: PBMCs or T cells enriched from blood (not recorded which). This CDR3 reads CASSEGRGTGPTDTQYF. CDR3 DNA sequence: TGTGCCAGCAGCGAAGGGAGAGGGACAGGGCCCACAGATACGCAGTATTTT.